This T cell receptor beta chain comes out of a study of blood T cell repertoires in COVID-19. Whole-study context: Acute and convalescent COVID-19 specimens originated in the United States, Italy and Spain. T cells, B-cell-depleted T cells, or PBMCs provided the cDNA or gDNA that served as material.

Between the trimmed V and J ends, which lost 5 bases and 6 bases, there was a span of 13 bases. The CDR3 is made up of 12 amino acids. Germline V gives CDR1 SQVTM, CDR2 ANQGSEA. In the original processing: Researchers report that nucleated cell counts were estimated from reference gene primer amplification. TCRdb's copy holds only in-frame clones and misses some; the assay was immunoSEQ multiplex PCR. That table supplies the V and J calls and clone size; D and trimming were determined from the DNA. Altogether 100,000 to 150,000 clones are present, around 88% being singletons, with the ten largest covering 5.5% to 6%.

Sequenced: peripheral blood. The TCR originated in a man older than 75 with active or convalescent COVID-19. The chain carries TRBV29-1 and TRBJ1-1; maybe TRBD1 (5 bases). The CDR3 loop reads CSVLPQGSEAFF. DNA for the CDR3: TGCAGCGTTCTTCCCCAGGGCTCTGAAGCTTTCTTT.